One sample yielded the 15 T cell receptor beta chains listed below, sequenced in a study of control samples from healthy donors and cancer patients. The repertoire was sequenced with immunoSEQ multiplex PCR; TCRdb's copy has only in-frame clones and lacks some. The sample includes about 130,000 clones, roughly 87% seen only once; the top ten take 1.5% to 2%. The sequenced sample consisted of blood. Receptors originate from a man aged 18 to 29 in good health.

This chain joins TRBV6-4 and TRBJ1-2; 9 positions match TRBD1. The CDR3 is made up of 15 amino acids. The germline V gene has CDR1 MRHNA and CDR2 SNTAGT. V lost 6 bases and J lost 3; bases outside the gene matches: 8. The CDR3: CASREGQGLDYGYTF. In DNA form, the CDR3 reads TGTGCCAGCAGGGAGGGACAGGGACTAGACTATGGCTACACCTTC.

J is TRBJ1-3 and V is TRBV4-1, with D tentatively TRBD1 (5 bases). CDR1 and CDR2 from the germline V gene are MGHRA and YSYEKL. The CDR3 has 16 residues. Between the trimmed V and J ends, which lost 3 bases and 4 bases, there was a span of 16 bases. CDR3 nucleotides: TGCGCCAGCAGCCACCCAGTGGGGACCTCGGGAAACACCATATATTTT. The encoded protein is CASSHPVGTSGNTIYF.

This clone was detected once. The chain has TRBV12-3 or TRBV12-4 and TRBJ2-5; D tentatively reads TRBD1 or TRBD2 (5 bases each). Between the trimmed V and J ends, which lost 6 bases and 4 bases, there was a span of 6 bases. The CDR3 runs to 11 residues. The CDR3 loop is CASRRGETQYF. Here the CDR3 DNA reads TGTGCCAGCAGGAGGGGAGAGACCCAGTACTTC.

The J gene is TRBJ2-7, the V gene TRBV6-5; D is perhaps TRBD1 (6 bases). The ends were cut back, 4 bases at V and 2 bases at J, with 9 bases in the middle. Germline lookup yields CDR1 MNHEY and CDR2 SVGAGI. CDR3 length equals 13 residues. The CDR3 protein is CASSSTGTYEQYF. For the CDR3, the DNA is TGTGCCAGCAGTTCCACAGGGACCTACGAGCAGTACTTC.

The V gene is TRBV9, the J gene TRBJ2-3; D remains ambiguous. In germline, CDR1 is SGDLS, CDR2 YYNGEE. V lost 1 base and J lost 4, with 7 bases in between. The CDR3 spans 13 residues. This CDR3 is CASSVKDPDTQYF. The DNA of the CDR3 is TGTGCCAGCAGCGTAAAGGATCCAGATACGCAGTATTTT. The full variable domain, its missing parts supplied by reference TRBV9 and TRBJ2-3, is DSGVTQTPKHLITATGQRVTLRCSPRSGDLSVYWYQQSLDQGLQFLIQYYNGEERAKGNILERFSAQQFPDLHSELNLSSLELGDSALYFCASSVKDPDTQYFGPGTRLTVL.

The gene calls are TRBV19 and TRBJ1-1; 8 nucleotides line up with TRBD1. The CDR3 is 16 residues long. The J segment lost 0 bases and the V segment lost 7 bases, leaving 10 bases of the junction unmatched. The V gene's germline CDR1 is LNHDA and CDR2 SQIVND (reference sequence). CDR3 nucleotide sequence: TGTGCCAGTACGCCCAGGACAGGGATCCTGAACACTGAAGCTTTCTTT. It encodes CASTPRTGILNTEAFF.

The chain joins TRBV27 to TRBJ1-4; 7 bases map to TRBD1. In germline, CDR1 is MNHEY, CDR2 SMNVEV (reference sequence). The CDR3 is 14 amino acids. Trimming took 5 bases from V and 8 from J; bases not matched to a gene: 8. CDR3 protein: CASSQQGPREKLFF. The DNA for the CDR3 is TGTGCCAGCAGTCAACAGGGGCCTAGGGAAAAACTGTTTTTT.

The chain employs TRBV19 and TRBJ1-3, with D tentatively TRBD1 (5 bases). CDR3 length: 15 amino acids. V gave up 8 bases and J gave up 0 bases, with 14 bases separating them. Looked up from germline, CDR1 is LNHDA and CDR2 is SQIVND (reference sequence). The CDR3 DNA reads as TGTGCCAGTCGGGACCGGGCCTACTCTGGAAACACCATATATTTT. This gives the protein CASRDRAYSGNTIYF.

The table lists this clone with a few counts. The chain couples TRBV9 to TRBJ1-4, with D possibly TRBD1 on 5 matching bases. In germline, CDR1 is SGDLS, CDR2 YYNGEE. The CDR3 is 16 residues long. V lost 1 base to trimming and J lost 7 bases, with 17 bases between them. This CDR3 is CASSVNPTGPSEKLFF. The CDR3 DNA reads as TGTGCCAGCAGCGTAAATCCAACGGGGCCAAGTGAAAAACTGTTTTTT. Combining the CDR3 with reference TRBV9 and TRBJ1-4 gives the whole variable domain DSGVTQTPKHLITATGQRVTLRCSPRSGDLSVYWYQQSLDQGLQFLIQYYNGEERAKGNILERFSAQQFPDLHSELNLSSLELGDSALYFCASSVNPTGPSEKLFFGSGTQLSVL.

The chain carries TRBV18 and TRBJ1-5; 8 bases fit TRBD1. V gave up 5 bases and J gave up 3 bases; unmatched junction bases: 6. Looked up from germline, CDR1 is KGHSH and CDR2 is LQKENI. The CDR3 sequence is 15 residues long. Here the CDR3 reads CASSTGDRNNQPQHF. The CDR3 nucleotides read TGTGCCAGCTCAACTGGGGACAGGAACAATCAGCCCCAGCATTTT.

The chain joins TRBV2 to TRBJ1-2; 9 nucleotides agree with TRBD1. The germline V gene has CDR1 SNHLY and CDR2 FYNNEI. Trimming cost V 6 bases and J 7 bases; bases outside gene matches: 6. The CDR3 length is 13 residues. The CDR3 here is CASRGGQGGGYTF. As DNA, the CDR3 is TGTGCCAGCAGAGGGGGACAGGGTGGTGGCTACACCTTC.

This clone was recorded a few times. The chain carries TRBV18 and TRBJ2-7; unclear D gene. Trimming removed 2 bases at V and 0 bases at J, with 8 bases between. From germline, CDR1 is KGHSH and CDR2 LQKENI. The CDR3 is 14 amino acids. The CDR3: CASSPGPSSYEQYF. The CDR3 nucleotides are TGTGCCAGCTCACCAGGGCCGAGCTCCTACGAGCAGTACTTC.

The rearrangement joins TRBV28 to TRBJ2-3; TRBD2 might be the D (6 bases). Germline V gene lookup returns CDR1 MDHEN and CDR2 SYDVKM. Trimming removed 6 bases at V and 3 bases at J, with 19 bases between. This CDR3 has 16 residues. The CDR3 DNA follows: TGTGCCAGCAGACCGACAAGCGGGTGGGGTACAGATACGCAGTATTTT. Its translation: CASRPTSGWGTDTQYF.

DNA of the CDR3: TGTGCCAGCAGCTCCGGACAGGTCCCCAATGAGCAGTTCTTC. Its translation is CASSSGQVPNEQFF. The V gene is TRBV5-4, the J gene TRBJ2-1; 7 positions match TRBD1. V lost 3 bases, J lost 6 bases, and 6 bases stayed unmatched. Germline CDR1 is SGHNT and CDR2 is YYREEE (reference sequence). This CDR3 comprises 14 residues.

The J gene is TRBJ2-4, the V gene TRBV28; D gene uncertain. Trimming pared 5 bases from V and 1 base from J, leaving 9 bases between. CDR1 and CDR2 (germline): MDHEN, SYDVKM. The length of the CDR3 is 14 residues. The CDR3 DNA reads as TGTGCCAGCAGTCCGGTCGGGGCCAAAAACATTCAGTACTTC. Translated: CASSPVGAKNIQYF.